This is a list of T cell receptor beta chains from one sample in a study of T cells in Graves' hyperthyroidism and ophthalmopathy. One entry per CDR3 protein results from TCRdb running MiXCR on the multiplex PCR reads. This sample has 300,000 or so distinct CDR3 sequences; about 18% occur once, and the top ten carry approximately 49%. The sequencing sample was made of blood. The origin of the receptors is a woman aged 45-60 years with Graves' hyperthyroidism. Each CDR3 is given with its conserved first and last residue. The D gene is left open where the match is weak. Clone size appears in some rows only: once, few, many, or a class for an expanded clone.

J: TRBJ1-5; size: few; V: TRBV4-1; D: NA; CDR3: CASSQDLTVNQPQHF; DNA: TGCGCCAGCAGCCAAGATTTAACAGTTAATCAGCCCCAGCATTTT
J: TRBJ2-7; size: many; V: TRBV28; D: NA; CDR3: CASRSPQGREQYF; DNA: TGTGCCAGCAGGTCCCCTCAGGGTAGGGAGCAGTACTTC
J: TRBJ2-1; size: few; V: TRBV19; D: TRBD2; CDR3: CASSRSGGSYNEQFF; DNA: TGTGCCAGTAGTCGAAGCGGGGGCTCCTACAATGAGCAGTTCTTC
J: TRBJ2-1; size: NA; V: TRBV18; D: NA; CDR3: CASSPVPSLHNEQFF; DNA: TGTGCCAGCTCACCGGTACCCTCGCTCCACAATGAGCAGTTCTTC
J: TRBJ1-2; size: NA; V: TRBV11-2; D: TRBD1; CDR3: CASSSTGTGANYGYTF; DNA: TGTGCCAGCAGCTCGACCGGGACAGGGGCAAACTATGGCTACACCTTC
J: TRBJ1-6; size: many; V: TRBV20-1; D: TRBD1; CDR3: CSARDRTGISGSPLHF; DNA: TGCAGTGCTAGAGATAGGACAGGGATAAGTGGTTCACCCCTCCACTTT
J: TRBJ2-5; size: few; V: TRBV5-5; D: NA; CDR3: CASSLVPTAQETQYF; DNA: TGTGCCAGCAGCTTGGTTCCGACTGCCCAAGAGACCCAGTACTTC
J: TRBJ2-7; size: NA; V: TRBV4-1; D: TRBD2; CDR3: CASSRYESGSVYEQYF; DNA: TGCGCCAGCAGCCGATATGAGAGCGGGAGTGTCTACGAGCAGTACTTC
J: TRBJ2-1; size: many; V: TRBV12-3/TRBV12-4; D: NA; CDR3: CASTSPSYNEQFF; DNA: TGTGCCAGCACCTCCCCATCCTACAATGAGCAGTTCTTC
J: TRBJ2-5; size: few; V: TRBV20-1; D: NA; CDR3: CSAREGGTGASETQYF; DNA: TGCAGTGCTAGAGAGGGAGGGACGGGGGCCTCGGAGACCCAGTACTTC
J: TRBJ2-5; size: many; V: TRBV7-6; D: NA; CDR3: CASSFNFQETQYF; DNA: TGTGCCAGCAGCTTCAATTTTCAAGAGACCCAGTACTTC